What follows are 4 T cell receptor beta chains derived from one specimen sequenced in a study of T cells in Graves' hyperthyroidism and ophthalmopathy. The CDR3 regions of TCR beta were amplified from RNA transcripts. HTBI primers were used for first-round RT-PCR of the TCR CDR3. TCRdb re-called the multiplex PCR reads through MiXCR, storing one row per CDR3 protein. The sample carries approximately 400,000 distinct CDR3 sequences, approximately 14% recorded once. The sample was blood. The receptors come from a woman younger than 35 with Graves' hyperthyroidism.

This clonotype was seen repeatedly, ten times or more. This chain links TRBV7-2 with TRBJ2-1; D ambiguous. V gave up 6 bases and J gave up 2 bases, with 11 bases separating them. This CDR3 has 14 residues. Germline V gene lookup returns CDR1 SGHTA and CDR2 FQGNSA. The CDR3 region is CASRAGPTYNEQFF. The DNA for the CDR3 is TGTGCCAGCAGAGCCGGACCTACCTACAATGAGCAGTTCTTC.

This clonotype was seen more than once but under ten times. The junction departs from germline at one end; a sequencing error may be responsible. The V call is TRBV19, the J call TRBJ2-7, with no clear D. This CDR3 has 14 amino acids. CDR1 and CDR2 from the germline V gene are LNHDA and SQIVND (reference sequence). DNA for the CDR3: TGTGCCAGTAGTATGGAGATGAGTACCTACGAGCAGTGCTTC. Translated: CASSMEMSTYEQCF.

The chain carries TRBV7-9 and TRBJ2-7; D gene ambiguous. CDR3 length: 14 residues. Germline values: CDR1 SEHNR, CDR2 FQNEAQ (reference sequence). The V and J ends lost 1 base and 5 bases respectively, with 12 bases between them. The CDR3 DNA reads TGTGCCAGCAGCTTAGTTAGTCAGGTTAACGAGCAGTACTTC. Protein: CASSLVSQVNEQYF.

In its sample, this clonotype was seen many times. The rearrangement joins TRBV20-1 to TRBJ1-4, with 11 bases aligning to TRBD1. This CDR3 region has 14 residues. Trimming cost V 2 bases and J 8 bases; bases outside gene matches: 4. Per germline, CDR1 DFQATT and CDR2 SNEGSKA (reference sequence). Here the CDR3 reads CSARKGQGGEKLFF. The CDR3, as DNA: TGCAGTGCTAGAAAGGGACAGGGGGGAGAAAAACTGTTTTTT.